This T cell receptor beta chain was identified in a study of T cell repertoires in cytomegalovirus infection. For the study at large: Both a matching HLA type and CMV infection were indicated by public TCR beta signatures.

Notes on the study in general: HLA-C-restricted TCR beta clonotypes specific for CMV led the ex vivo response.

From germline, CDR1 is MRHNA and CDR2 SNTAGT. J lost 8 bases, V lost 0 bases, and 11 bases had no gene match. The CDR3 covers 17 residues. TCRdb reprocessed the reads via MiXCR and lists one record per CDR3 protein. The table has more than 350,000 distinct CDR3 sequences, roughly 30% seen once. Notes on this clonotype: What it binds is unknown.

The chain couples TRBV6-4 to TRBJ1-2; TRBD1 matches at 11 bases. The source is a human donor in good health (CMV status not recorded). Some clones in this sample may be carry-over from other donors' samples. The source material was PBMCs. The CDR3 region is CASSDSRTGGALSGYTF. CDR3 sequence (DNA): TGTGCCAGCAGTGACTCCCGGACAGGGGGCGCCTTGAGCGGCTACACCTTC.